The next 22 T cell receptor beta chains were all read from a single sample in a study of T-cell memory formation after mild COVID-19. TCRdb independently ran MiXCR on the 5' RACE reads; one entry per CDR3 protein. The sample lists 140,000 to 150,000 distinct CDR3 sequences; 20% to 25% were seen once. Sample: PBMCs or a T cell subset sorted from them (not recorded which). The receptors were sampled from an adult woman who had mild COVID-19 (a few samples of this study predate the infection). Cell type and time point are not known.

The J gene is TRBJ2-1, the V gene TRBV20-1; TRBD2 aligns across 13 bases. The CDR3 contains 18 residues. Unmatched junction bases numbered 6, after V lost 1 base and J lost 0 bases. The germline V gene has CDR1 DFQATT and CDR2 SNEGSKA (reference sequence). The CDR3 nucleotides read TGCAGTGCTAGAGGAGGGACTAGCGGGGATTCCTCCTACAATGAGCAGTTCTTC. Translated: CSARGGTSGDSSYNEQFF.

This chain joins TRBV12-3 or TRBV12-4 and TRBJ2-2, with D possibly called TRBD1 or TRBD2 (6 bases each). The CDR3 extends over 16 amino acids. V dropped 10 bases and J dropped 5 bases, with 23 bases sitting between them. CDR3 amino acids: CATSGDMRGWTGELFF. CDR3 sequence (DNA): TGTGCCACTTCAGGGGACATGCGGGGTTGGACCGGGGAGCTGTTTTTT.

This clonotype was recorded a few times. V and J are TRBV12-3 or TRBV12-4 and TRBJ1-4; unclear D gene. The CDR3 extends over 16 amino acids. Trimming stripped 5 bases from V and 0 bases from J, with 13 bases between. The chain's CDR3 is CASSPRPRATNEKLFF. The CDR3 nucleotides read TGTGCCAGCAGTCCTAGGCCGAGGGCAACTAATGAAAAACTGTTTTTT.

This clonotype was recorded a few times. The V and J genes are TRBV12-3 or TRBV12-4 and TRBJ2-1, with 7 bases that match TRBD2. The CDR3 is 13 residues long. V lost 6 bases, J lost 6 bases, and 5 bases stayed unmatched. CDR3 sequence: CASSGLVGNEQFF. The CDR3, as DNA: TGTGCCAGCAGCGGACTAGTGGGCAATGAGCAGTTCTTC.

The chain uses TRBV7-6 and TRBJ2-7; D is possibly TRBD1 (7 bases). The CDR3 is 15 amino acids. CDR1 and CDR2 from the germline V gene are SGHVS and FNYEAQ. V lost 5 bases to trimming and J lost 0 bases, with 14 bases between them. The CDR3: CASSGGDSLSYEQYF. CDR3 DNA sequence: TGTGCCAGCAGCGGAGGGGACAGCCTCTCCTACGAGCAGTACTTC.

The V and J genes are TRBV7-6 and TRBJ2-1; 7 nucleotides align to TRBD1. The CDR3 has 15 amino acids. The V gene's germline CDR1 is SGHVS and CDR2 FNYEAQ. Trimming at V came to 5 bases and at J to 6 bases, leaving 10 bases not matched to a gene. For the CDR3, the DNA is TGTGCCAGCAGCCCGGGGACAGAAGTGACCAATGAGCAGTTCTTC. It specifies CASSPGTEVTNEQFF. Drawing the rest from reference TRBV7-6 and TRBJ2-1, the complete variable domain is GAGVSQSPRYKVTKRGQDVALRCDPISGHVSLYWYRQALGQGPEFLTYFNYEAQQDKSGLPNDRFSAERPEGSISTLTIQRTEQRDSAMYRCASSPGTEVTNEQFFGPGTRLTVL.

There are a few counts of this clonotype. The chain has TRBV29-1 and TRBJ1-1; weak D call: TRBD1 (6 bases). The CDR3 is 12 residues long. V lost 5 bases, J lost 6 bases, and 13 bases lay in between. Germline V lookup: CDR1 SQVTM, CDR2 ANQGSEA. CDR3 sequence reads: CSVHKGGSEAFF. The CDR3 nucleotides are TGCAGCGTTCATAAAGGGGGGTCTGAAGCTTTCTTT.

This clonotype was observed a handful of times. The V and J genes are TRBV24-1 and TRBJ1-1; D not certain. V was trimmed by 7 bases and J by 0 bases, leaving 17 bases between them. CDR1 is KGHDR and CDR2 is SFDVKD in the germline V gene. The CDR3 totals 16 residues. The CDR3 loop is CATRKHPGRLNTEAFF. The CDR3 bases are TGTGCCACCAGAAAGCACCCCGGGAGGTTGAACACTGAAGCTTTCTTT.

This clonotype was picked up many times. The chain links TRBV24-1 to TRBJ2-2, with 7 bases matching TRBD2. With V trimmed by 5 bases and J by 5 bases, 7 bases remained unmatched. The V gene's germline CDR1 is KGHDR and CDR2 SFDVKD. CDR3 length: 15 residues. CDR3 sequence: CATSAGTTETGELFF. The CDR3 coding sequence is TGTGCCACCAGTGCCGGGACTACTGAAACCGGGGAGCTGTTTTTT.

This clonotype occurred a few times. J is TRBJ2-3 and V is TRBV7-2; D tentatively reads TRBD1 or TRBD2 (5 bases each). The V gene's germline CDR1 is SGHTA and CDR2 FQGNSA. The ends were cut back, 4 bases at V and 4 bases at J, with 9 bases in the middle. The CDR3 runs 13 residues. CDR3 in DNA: TGTGCCAGCAGCTCGGGACGGGCAGATACGCAGTATTTT. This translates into CASSSGRADTQYF.

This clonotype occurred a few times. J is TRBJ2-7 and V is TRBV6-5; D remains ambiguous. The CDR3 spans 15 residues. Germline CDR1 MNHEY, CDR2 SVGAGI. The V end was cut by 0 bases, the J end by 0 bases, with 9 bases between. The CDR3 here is CASSYSMPSSYEQYF. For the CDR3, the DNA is TGTGCCAGCAGTTACTCGATGCCTAGCTCCTACGAGCAGTACTTC.

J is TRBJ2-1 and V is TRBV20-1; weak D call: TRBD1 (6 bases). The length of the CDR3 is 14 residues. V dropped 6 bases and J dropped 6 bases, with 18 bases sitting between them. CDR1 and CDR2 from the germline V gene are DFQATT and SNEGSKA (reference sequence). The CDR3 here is CSAITGYGSNEQFF. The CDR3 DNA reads TGCAGTGCCATAACAGGGTATGGCTCCAATGAGCAGTTCTTC.

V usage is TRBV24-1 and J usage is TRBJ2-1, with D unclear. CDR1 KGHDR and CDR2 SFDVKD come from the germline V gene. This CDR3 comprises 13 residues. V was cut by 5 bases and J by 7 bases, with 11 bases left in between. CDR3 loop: CATSGVVENEQFF. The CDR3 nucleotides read TGTGCCACCAGTGGAGTTGTAGAAAATGAGCAGTTCTTC.

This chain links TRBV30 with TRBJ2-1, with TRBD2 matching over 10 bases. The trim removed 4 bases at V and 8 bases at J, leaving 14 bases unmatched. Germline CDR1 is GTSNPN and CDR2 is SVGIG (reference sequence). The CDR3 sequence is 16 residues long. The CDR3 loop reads CAWTPSGGAAGDEQFF. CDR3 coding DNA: TGTGCCTGGACCCCCAGCGGGGGGGCGGCGGGTGATGAGCAGTTCTTC.

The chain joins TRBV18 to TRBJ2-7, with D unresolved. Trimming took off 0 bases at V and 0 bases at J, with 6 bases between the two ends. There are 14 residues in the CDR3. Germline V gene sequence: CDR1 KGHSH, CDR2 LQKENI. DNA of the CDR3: TGTGCCAGCTCACCACCGTACAGCTCCTACGAGCAGTACTTC. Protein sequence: CASSPPYSSYEQYF.

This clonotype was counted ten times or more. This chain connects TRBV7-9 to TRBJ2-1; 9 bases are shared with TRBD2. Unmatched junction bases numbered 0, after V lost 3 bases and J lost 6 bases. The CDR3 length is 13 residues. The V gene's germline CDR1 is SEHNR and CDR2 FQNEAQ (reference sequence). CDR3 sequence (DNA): TGTGCCAGCAGCTTTAGCGGGAGCAATGAGCAGTTCTTC. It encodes CASSFSGSNEQFF.

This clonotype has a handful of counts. CDR3 coding DNA: TGTGCCAGCAGCTCGACGCTAGCGGGAGGTACCACAGATACGCAGTATTTT. It codes for CASSSTLAGGTTDTQYF. The chain combines TRBV7-2 with TRBJ2-3; 11 bases agree with TRBD2. The CDR3 length is 17 residues. V shed 4 bases and J 2 bases; nucleotides not matched to a gene: 8. Germline V lookup: CDR1 SGHTA, CDR2 FQGNSA.

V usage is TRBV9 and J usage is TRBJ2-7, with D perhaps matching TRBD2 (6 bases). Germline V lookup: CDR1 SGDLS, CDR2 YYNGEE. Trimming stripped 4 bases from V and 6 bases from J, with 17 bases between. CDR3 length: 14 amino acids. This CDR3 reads CASSPGGNPGEQYF. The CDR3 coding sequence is TGTGCCAGCAGCCCCGGCGGGAATCCCGGCGAGCAGTACTTC.

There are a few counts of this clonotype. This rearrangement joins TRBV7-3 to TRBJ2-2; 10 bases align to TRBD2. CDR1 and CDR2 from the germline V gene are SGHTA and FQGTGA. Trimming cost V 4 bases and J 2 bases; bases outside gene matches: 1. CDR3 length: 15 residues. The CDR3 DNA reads TGTGCCAGCAGCTGGACTAGCGGTAACACCGGGGAGCTGTTTTTT. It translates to CASSWTSGNTGELFF.

The CDR3 sequence: CASSVPKGQKFQETQYF. In DNA, the CDR3 is TGTGCCAGCAGCGTCCCGAAGGGCCAGAAATTCCAAGAGACCCAGTACTTC. V gene TRBV7-9 combines with J gene TRBJ2-5; no reliable D call. The CDR3 length is 17 residues. Germline V gene data show CDR1 as SEHNR and CDR2 as FQNEAQ (reference sequence). The V end was cut by 5 bases, the J end by 1 base, with 20 bases between.

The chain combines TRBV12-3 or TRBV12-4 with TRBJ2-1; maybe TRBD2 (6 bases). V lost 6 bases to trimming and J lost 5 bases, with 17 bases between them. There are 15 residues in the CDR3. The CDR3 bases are TGTGCCAGCAGCCCAGAGGCCCGGGGGAACAATGAGCAGTTCTTC. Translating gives CASSPEARGNNEQFF.

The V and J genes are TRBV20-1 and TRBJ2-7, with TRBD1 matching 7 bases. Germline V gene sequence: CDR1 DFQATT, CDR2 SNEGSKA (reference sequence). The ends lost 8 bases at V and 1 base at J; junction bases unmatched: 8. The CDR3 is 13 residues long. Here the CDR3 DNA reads TGCAGTACAGGGACAGAGGGTTCCTACGAGCAGTACTTC. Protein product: CSTGTEGSYEQYF.